This paragraph reports one T cell receptor (beta chain). Its antigen remains unidentified. This may be a read error: a much more frequent sequence differs by one nucleotide. Starting material of 400 to 600 ng total RNA yielded TCR beta cDNA via a constant-region primer. Libraries covering TCR beta were generated through three nested multiplex PCR rounds (using a slightly modified ARM-PCR). PCR rounds one and two used TRBV1-TRBV30 forward primers with a C-beta reverse primer for around 11 cycles each. Using its own MiXCR run on the multiplex PCR reads, TCRdb lists one record per CDR3 protein. There are some 320,000 distinct CDR3 sequences in the sample; around three fifths occur only once, and roughly 8.6% lies in the top ten. The blood RNA (from unsorted whole blood) was obtained, and germline DNA was also extracted. Every patient had chronic HBV infection and was treatment-naive. CDR3 length: 14 residues. CDR1 MNHGY and CDR2 SVAAGI come from the germline V gene.

The data are from a study of tumor-infiltrating lymphocytes in primary liver carcinoma. Study conclusions and caveats: A significantly higher top-250-clone fraction was found in tumors than in blood (p = 0.039).

The sequencing input was peripheral blood. This rearrangement joins TRBV6-9 to TRBJ2-7; D unclear. The receptor's source is a man in his forties or fifties with primary liver carcinoma and hepatitis B virus infection. CDR3 sequence reads: CANSYDGRLREQYF. DNA for the CDR3: TGTGCCAACAGTTATGACGGACGGCTTAGGGAGCAGTACTTC.